This T cell receptor beta chain was recovered during a study of blood T cell repertoires in COVID-19. Across the study: T cells, B-cell-depleted T cells, or PBMCs supplied cDNA or gDNA.

V gave up 2 bases and J gave up 4 bases; unmatched junction bases: 13. The germline gives CDR1 MNHNS, CDR2 SASEGT. The CDR3 is 17 residues long. Clones were read by immunoSEQ multiplex PCR, and TCRdb kept only the in-frame ones, dropping some. The sample has approximately 140,000 clones; around four fifths are singletons. The chain couples TRBV6-1 to TRBJ1-1; 7 bases align to TRBD1. Sequences were obtained from peripheral blood. The clonotype originates from a human donor in a cohort sampled during active COVID-19. CDR3 amino acids: CASSEFIPRAGGTEAFF. The CDR3 DNA sequence: TGTGCCAGCAGTGAATTTATACCTAGGGCAGGGGGCACTGAAGCTTTCTTT.